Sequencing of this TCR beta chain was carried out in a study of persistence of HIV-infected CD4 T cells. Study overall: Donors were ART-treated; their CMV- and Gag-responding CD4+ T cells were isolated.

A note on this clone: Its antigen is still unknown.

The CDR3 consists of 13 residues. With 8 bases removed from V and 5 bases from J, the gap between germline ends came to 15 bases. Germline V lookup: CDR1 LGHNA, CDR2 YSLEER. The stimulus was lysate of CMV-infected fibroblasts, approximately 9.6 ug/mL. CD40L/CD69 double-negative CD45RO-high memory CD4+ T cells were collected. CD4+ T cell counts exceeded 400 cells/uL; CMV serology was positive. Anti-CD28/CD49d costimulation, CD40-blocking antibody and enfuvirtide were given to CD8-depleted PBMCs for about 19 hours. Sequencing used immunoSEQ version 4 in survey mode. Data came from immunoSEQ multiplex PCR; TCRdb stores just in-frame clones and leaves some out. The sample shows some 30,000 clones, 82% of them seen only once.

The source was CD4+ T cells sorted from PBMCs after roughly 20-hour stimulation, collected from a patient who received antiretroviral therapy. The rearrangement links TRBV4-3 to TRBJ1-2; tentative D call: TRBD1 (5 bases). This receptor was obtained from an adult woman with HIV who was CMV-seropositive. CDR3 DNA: TGCGCCAGCTCATCACAGGCGGGATATGGCTACACCTTC. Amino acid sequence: CASSSQAGYGYTF.